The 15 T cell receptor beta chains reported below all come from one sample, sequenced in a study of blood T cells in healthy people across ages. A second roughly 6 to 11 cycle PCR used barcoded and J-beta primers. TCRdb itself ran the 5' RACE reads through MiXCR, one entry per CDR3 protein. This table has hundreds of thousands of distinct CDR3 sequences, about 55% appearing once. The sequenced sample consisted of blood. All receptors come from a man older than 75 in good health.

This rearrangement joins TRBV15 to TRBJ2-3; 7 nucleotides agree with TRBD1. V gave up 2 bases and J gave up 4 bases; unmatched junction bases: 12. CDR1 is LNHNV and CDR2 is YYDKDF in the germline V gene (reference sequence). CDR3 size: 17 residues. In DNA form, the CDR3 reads TGTGCCACCAGCAGAAAGTACAGGGGTGGGAATGCAGATACGCAGTATTTT. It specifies CATSRKYRGGNADTQYF.

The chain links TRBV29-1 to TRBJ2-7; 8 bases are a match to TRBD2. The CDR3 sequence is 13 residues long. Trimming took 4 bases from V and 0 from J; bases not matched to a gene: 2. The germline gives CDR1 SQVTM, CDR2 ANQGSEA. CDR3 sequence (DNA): TGCAGCGTTGTACTAGCGGACTCCTACGAGCAGTACTTC. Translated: CSVVLADSYEQYF.

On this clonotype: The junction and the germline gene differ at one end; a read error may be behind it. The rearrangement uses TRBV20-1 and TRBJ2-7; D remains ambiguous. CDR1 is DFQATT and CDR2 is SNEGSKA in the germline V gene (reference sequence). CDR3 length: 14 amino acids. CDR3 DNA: TGCGGTGCACAAAGGACCCGTAGCTCCTACGAGCAGTACTTC. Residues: CGAQRTRSSYEQYF.

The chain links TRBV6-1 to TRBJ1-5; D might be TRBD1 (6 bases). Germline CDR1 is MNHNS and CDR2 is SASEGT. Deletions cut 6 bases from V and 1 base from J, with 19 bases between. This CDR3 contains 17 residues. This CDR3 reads CASRSTSGAPSNQPQHF. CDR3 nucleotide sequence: TGTGCCAGCAGATCCACGTCAGGGGCCCCCAGCAATCAGCCCCAGCATTTT.

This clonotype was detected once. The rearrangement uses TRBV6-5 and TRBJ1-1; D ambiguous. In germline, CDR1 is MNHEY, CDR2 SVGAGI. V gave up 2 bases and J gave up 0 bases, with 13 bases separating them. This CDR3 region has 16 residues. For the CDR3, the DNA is TGTGCCAGCAGTTACAACGAGGTACAGCTGAACACTGAAGCTTTCTTT. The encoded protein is CASSYNEVQLNTEAFF.

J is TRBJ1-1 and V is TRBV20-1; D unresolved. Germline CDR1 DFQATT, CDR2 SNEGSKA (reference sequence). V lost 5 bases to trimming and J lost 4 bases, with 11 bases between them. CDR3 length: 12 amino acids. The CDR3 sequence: CSAWAAGTEAFF. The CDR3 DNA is TGCAGTGCTTGGGCAGCGGGCACTGAAGCTTTCTTT.

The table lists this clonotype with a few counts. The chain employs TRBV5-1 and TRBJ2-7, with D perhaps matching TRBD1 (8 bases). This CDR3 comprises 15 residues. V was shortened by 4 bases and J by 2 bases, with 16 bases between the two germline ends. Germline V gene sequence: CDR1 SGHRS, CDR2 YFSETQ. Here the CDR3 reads CASSPGGQVPYEQYF. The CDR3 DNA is TGCGCCAGCAGCCCGGGGGGACAGGTTCCCTACGAGCAGTACTTC.

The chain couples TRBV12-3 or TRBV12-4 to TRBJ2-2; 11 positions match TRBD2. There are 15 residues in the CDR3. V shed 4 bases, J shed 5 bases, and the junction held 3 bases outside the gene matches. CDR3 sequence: CASSSLAGVTGELFF. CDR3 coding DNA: TGTGCCAGCAGTTCACTAGCGGGGGTTACCGGGGAGCTGTTTTTT.

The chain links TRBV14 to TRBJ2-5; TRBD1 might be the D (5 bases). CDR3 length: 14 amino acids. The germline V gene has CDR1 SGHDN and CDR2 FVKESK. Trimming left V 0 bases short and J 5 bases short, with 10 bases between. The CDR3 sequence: CASSQDRGIETQYF. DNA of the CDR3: TGTGCCAGCAGCCAAGATAGGGGTATTGAGACCCAGTACTTC.

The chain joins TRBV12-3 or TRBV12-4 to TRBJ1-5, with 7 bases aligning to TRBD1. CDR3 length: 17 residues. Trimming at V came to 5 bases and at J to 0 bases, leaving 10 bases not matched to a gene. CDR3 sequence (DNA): TGTGCCAGCAGTCAGGGACAGTGGAGATATAGCAATCAGCCCCAGCATTTT. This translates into CASSQGQWRYSNQPQHF.

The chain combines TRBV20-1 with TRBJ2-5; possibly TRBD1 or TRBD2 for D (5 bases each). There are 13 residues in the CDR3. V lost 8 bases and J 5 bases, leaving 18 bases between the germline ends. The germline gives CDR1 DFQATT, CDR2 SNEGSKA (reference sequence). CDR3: CSSSVGVRETQYF. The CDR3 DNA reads TGCAGTTCGTCCGTGGGGGTTCGGGAGACCCAGTACTTC.

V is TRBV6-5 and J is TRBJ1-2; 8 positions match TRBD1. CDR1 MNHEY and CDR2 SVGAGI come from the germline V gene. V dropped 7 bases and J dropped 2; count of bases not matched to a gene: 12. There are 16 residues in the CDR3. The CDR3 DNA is TGTGCCAGCACCCCTCTAAGTGGACAGGGCAACTATGGCTACACCTTC. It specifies CASTPLSGQGNYGYTF.

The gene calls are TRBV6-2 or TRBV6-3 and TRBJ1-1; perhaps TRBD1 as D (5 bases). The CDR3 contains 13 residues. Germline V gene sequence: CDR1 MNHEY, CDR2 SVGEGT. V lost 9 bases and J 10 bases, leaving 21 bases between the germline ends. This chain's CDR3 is CASFRTGSLGAFF. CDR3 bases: TGTGCCAGTTTCCGAACAGGTTCCTTGGGAGCTTTCTTT.

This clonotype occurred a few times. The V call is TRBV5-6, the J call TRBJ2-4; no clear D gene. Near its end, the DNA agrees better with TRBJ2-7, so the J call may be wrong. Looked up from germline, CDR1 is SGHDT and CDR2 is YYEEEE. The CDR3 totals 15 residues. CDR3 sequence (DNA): TGTGCCAGCAGCTTAGGTGGGAAGATTGTCTACGAGCAGTACTTC. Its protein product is CASSLGGKIVYEQYF.

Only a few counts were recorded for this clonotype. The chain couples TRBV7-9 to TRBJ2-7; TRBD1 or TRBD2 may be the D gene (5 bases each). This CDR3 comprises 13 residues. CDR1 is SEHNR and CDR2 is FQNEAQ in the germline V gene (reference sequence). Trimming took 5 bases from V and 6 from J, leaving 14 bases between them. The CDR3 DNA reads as TGTGCCAGCAGCCCAGGGACCCCACCCGAGCAGTACTTC. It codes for CASSPGTPPEQYF.